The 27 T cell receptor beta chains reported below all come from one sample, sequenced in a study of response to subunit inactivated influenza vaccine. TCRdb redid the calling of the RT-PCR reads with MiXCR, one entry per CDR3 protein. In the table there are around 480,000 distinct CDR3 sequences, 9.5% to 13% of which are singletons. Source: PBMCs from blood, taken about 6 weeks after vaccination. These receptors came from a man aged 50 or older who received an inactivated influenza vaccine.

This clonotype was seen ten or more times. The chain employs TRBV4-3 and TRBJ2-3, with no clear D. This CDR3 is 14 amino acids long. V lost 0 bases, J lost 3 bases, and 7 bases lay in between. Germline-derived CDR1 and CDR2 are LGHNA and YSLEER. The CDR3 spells CASSQEDGTDTQYF. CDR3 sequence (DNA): TGCGCCAGCAGCCAAGAAGACGGGACAGATACGCAGTATTTT.

CDR3 in DNA: TGTGCCAGCAGCTTAGGGTCAGGGGGCGAGCAGTACTTC. Its protein product is CASSLGSGGEQYF. The V gene is TRBV7-6, the J gene TRBJ2-7, with 7 bases aligning to TRBD1. Per the germline V gene, CDR1 is SGHVS and CDR2 is FNYEAQ. This CDR3 is 13 amino acids long. Trimming took 1 base from V and 6 from J; bases not matched to a gene: 3.

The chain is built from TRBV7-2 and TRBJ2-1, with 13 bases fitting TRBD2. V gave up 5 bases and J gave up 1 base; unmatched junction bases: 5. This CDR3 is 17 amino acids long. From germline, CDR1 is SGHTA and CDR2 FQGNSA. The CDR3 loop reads CASSGQTSGGSYNEQFF. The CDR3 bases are TGTGCCAGCAGCGGGCAGACTAGCGGGGGGTCCTACAATGAGCAGTTCTTC. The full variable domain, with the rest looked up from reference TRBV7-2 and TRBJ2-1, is GAGVSQSPSNKVTEKGKDVELRCDPISGHTALYWYRQSLGQGLEFLIYFQGNSAPDKSGLPSDRFSAERTGGSVSTLTIQRTQQEDSAVYLCASSGQTSGGSYNEQFFGPGTRLTVL.

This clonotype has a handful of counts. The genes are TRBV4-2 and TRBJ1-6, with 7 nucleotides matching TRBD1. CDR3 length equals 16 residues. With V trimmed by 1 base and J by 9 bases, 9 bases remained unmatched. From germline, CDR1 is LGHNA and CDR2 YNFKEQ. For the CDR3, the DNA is TGTGCCAGCAGCCAAGTCCTGGGACAGACTTCTTCACCCCTCCACTTT. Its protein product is CASSQVLGQTSSPLHF.

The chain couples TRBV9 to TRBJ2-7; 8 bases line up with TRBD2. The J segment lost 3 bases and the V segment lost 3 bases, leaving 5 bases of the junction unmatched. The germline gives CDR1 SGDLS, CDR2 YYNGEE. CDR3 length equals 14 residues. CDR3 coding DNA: TGTGCCAGCAGCGGTGGCGGGACTAGCTACGAGCAGTACTTC. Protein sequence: CASSGGGTSYEQYF.

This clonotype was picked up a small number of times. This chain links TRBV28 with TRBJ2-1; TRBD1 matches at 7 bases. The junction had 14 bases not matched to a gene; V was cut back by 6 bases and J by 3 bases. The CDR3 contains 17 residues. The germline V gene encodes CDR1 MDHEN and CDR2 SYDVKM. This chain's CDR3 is CASRQLTGAPGYNEQFF. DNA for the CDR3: TGTGCCAGCAGGCAATTAACAGGGGCGCCGGGCTACAATGAGCAGTTCTTC.

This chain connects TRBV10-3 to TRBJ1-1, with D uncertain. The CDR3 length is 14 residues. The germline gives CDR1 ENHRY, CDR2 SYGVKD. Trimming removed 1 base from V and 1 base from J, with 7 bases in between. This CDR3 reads CAISELGTNTEAFF. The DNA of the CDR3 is TGTGCCATCAGTGAGTTAGGCACGAACACTGAAGCTTTCTTT.

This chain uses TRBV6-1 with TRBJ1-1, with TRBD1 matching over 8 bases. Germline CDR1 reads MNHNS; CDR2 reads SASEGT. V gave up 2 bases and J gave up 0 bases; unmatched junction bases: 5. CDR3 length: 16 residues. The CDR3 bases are TGTGCCAGCAGTGAACGTCCGGGACAGGTGAACACTGAAGCTTTCTTT. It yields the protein CASSERPGQVNTEAFF.

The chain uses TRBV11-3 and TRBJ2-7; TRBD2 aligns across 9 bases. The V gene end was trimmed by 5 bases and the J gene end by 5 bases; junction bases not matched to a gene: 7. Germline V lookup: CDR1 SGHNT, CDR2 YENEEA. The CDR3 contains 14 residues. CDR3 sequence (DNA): TGTGCCAGCAGCCAACAGTGGACTAGCGACGAGCAGTACTTC. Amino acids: CASSQQWTSDEQYF.

The CDR3 coding sequence is TGTGCCAGCAGCTTAGTAGGCGGGGGGGAGCAGTTCTTC. Translating gives CASSLVGGGEQFF. The chain employs TRBV7-9 and TRBJ2-1, with 8 bases lining up with TRBD2. Germline CDR1 reads SEHNR; CDR2 reads FQNEAQ (reference sequence). Losses at the gene ends were 1 base for V and 10 bases for J; bases not matched to a gene: 3. The CDR3 has 13 amino acids.

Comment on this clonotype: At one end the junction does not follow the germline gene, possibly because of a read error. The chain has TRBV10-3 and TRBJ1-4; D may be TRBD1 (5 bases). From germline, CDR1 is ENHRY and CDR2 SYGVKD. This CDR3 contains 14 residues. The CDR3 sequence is CSISDRDRNEKLFF. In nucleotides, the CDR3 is TGTTCCATCAGTGACCGGGACCGAAATGAAAAACTGTTTTTT.

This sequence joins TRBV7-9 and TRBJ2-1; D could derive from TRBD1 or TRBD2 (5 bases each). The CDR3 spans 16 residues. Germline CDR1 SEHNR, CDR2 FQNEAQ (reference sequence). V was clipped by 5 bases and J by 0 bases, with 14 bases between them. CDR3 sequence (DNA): TGTGCCAGCAGCCGGGACGAAAACCTCTCCTACAATGAGCAGTTCTTC. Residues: CASSRDENLSYNEQFF. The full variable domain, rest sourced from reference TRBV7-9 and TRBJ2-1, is DTGVSQNPRHKITKRGQNVTFRCDPISEHNRLYWYRQTLGQGPEFLTYFQNEAQLEKSRLLSDRFSAERPKGSFSTLEIQRTEQGDSAMYLCASSRDENLSYNEQFFGPGTRLTVL.

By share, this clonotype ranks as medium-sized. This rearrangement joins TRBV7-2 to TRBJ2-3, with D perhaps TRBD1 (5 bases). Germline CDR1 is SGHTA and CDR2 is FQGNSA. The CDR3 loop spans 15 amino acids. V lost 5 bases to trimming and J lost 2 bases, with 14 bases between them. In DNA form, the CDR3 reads TGTGCCAGCAGCACCTTAGGGGATAACACAGATACGCAGTATTTT. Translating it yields CASSTLGDNTDTQYF.

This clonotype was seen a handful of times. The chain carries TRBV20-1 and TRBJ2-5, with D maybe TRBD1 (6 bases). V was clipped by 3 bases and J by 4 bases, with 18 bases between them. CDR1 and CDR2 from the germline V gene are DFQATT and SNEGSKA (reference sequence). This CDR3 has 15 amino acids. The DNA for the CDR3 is TGCAGTGCTAGCCAGAACAGGGTTAGGGGAGAGACCCAGTACTTC. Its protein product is CSASQNRVRGETQYF.

The CDR3 DNA follows: TGTGCCAGCAGCTTACTACAGGCCTCCTACGAGCAGTACTTC. Residues: CASSLLQASYEQYF. V usage is TRBV7-9 and J usage is TRBJ2-7; D may be TRBD1 (5 bases). V lost 2 bases to trimming and J lost 0 bases, with 8 bases between them. The CDR3 is made up of 14 amino acids. Germline V gives CDR1 SEHNR, CDR2 FQNEAQ (reference sequence). Looking up the rest from reference TRBV7-9 and TRBJ2-7 gives the full variable domain: DTGVSQNPRHKITKRGQNVTFRCDPISEHNRLYWYRQTLGQGPEFLTYFQNEAQLEKSRLLSDRFSAERPKGSFSTLEIQRTEQGDSAMYLCASSLLQASYEQYFGPGTRLTVT.

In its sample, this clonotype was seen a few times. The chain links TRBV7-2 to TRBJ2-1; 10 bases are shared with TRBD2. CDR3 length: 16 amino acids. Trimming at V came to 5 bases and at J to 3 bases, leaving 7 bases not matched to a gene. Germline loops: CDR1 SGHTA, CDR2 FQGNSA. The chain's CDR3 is CASSPASGGFYNEQFF. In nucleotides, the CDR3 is TGTGCCAGCAGCCCTGCTAGCGGGGGTTTCTACAATGAGCAGTTCTTC.

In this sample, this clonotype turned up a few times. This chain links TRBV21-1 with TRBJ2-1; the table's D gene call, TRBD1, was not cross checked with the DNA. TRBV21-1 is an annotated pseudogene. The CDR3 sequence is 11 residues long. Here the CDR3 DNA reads TGTGCCATCCGCCCTGGGGATGAGCAGTTCTTC. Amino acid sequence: CAIRPGDEQFF.

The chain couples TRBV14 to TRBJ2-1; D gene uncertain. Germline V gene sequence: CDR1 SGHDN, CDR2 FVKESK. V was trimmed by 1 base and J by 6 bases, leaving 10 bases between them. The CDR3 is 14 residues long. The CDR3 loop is CASSQVSHTNEQFF. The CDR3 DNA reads TGTGCCAGCAGCCAAGTTTCTCACACCAATGAGCAGTTCTTC.

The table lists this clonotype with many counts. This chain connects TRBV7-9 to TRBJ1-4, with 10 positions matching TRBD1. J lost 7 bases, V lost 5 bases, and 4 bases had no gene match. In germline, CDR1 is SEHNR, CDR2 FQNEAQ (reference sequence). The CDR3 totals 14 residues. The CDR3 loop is CASSPGQGGEKLFF. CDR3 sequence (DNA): TGTGCCAGCAGCCCCGGACAGGGGGGTGAAAAACTGTTTTTT.

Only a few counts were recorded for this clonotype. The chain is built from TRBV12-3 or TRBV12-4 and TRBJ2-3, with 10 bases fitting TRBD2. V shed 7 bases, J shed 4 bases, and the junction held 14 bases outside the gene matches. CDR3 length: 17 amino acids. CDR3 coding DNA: TGTGCCAGCAAAGAGCCGTCGAGCGGGGGGGCCGCAGATACGCAGTATTTT. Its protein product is CASKEPSSGGAADTQYF.

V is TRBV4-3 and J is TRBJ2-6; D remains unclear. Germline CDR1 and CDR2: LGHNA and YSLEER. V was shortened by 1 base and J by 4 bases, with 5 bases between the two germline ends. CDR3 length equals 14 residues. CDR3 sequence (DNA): TGCGCCAGCAGCCAAGCTCCCGGGGCCAACGTCCTGACTTTC. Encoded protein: CASSQAPGANVLTF.

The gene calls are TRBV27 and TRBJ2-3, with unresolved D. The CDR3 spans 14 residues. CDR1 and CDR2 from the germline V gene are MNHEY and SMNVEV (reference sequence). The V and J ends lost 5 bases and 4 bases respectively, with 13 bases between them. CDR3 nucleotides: TGTGCCAGCAGTCATAAGACTTTCCCAGATACGCAGTATTTT. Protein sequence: CASSHKTFPDTQYF.

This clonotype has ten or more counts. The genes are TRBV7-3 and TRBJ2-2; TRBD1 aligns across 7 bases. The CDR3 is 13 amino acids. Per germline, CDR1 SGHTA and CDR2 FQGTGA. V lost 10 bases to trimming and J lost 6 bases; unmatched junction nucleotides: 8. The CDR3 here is CATRQGSAGELFF. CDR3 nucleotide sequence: TGTGCCACCCGACAGGGATCGGCCGGGGAGCTGTTTTTT.

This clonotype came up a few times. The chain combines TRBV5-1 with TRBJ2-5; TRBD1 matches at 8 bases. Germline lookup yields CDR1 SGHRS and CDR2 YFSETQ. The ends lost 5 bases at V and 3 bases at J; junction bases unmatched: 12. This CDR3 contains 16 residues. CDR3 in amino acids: CASRQGAGGAEETQYF. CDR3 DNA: TGCGCCAGCAGACAAGGGGCAGGGGGCGCGGAAGAGACCCAGTACTTC.

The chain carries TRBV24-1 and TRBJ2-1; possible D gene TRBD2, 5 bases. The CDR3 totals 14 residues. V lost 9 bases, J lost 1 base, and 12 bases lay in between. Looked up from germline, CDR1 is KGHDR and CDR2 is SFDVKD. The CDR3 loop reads CATSEGASYNEQFF. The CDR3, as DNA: TGTGCCACCTCTGAGGGAGCTTCCTACAATGAGCAGTTCTTC.

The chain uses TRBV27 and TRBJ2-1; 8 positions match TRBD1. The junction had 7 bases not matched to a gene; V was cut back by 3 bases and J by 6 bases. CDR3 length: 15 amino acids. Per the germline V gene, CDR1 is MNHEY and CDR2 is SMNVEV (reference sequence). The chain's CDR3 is CASSLETGGGNEQFF. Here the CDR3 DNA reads TGTGCCAGCAGTTTGGAAACAGGGGGTGGCAATGAGCAGTTCTTC.

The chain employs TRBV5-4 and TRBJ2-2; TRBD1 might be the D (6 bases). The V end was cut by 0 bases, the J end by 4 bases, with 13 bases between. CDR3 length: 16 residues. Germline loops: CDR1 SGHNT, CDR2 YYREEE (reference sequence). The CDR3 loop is CASSLEGGISTGELFF. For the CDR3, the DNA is TGTGCCAGCAGCTTGGAAGGGGGAATATCCACCGGGGAGCTGTTTTTT. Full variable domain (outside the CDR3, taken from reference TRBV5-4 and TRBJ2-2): ETGVTQSPTHLIKTRGQQVTLRCSSQSGHNTVSWYQQALGQGPQFIFQYYREEENGRGNFPPRFSGLQFPNYSSELNVNALELDDSALYLCASSLEGGISTGELFFGEGSRLTVL.